The sequence of this TCR beta chain was determined in a study of T cell changes during pregnancy in multiple sclerosis. CDR3 length: 13 amino acids. The trim removed 4 bases at V and 3 bases at J, leaving 4 bases unmatched. In germline, CDR1 is SGHRS, CDR2 YFSETQ. This table comes from immunoSEQ multiplex PCR, and its TCRdb copy is limited to in-frame clones, with some not included. The table has about 81,000 clones, about 93% seen once; the top ten hold more than 1.1%. V is TRBV5-1 and J is TRBJ2-7; 7 bases map to TRBD1. The sequence derives from a female donor in good health, enrolled as a control in a pregnancy study. Sequenced material: peripheral blood, taken in the third trimester of pregnancy. For the CDR3, the DNA is TGCGCCAGCAGCAGGACAGGATTCTACGAGCAGTACTTC. It codes for CASSRTGFYEQYF.